The text below deals with one T cell receptor (beta chain). Per germline, CDR1 SGHRS and CDR2 YFSETQ. The CDR3 totals 16 residues. With 0 bases removed from V and 3 bases from J, the gap between germline ends came to 14 bases. Each CDR3 protein gets one entry after TCRdb re-called the RT-PCR reads with MiXCR. The sample has around 700,000 distinct CDR3 sequences, approximately 14% seen once; the top ten hold roughly 3.9%. Sequenced input: memory CD4+ T cells from blood. This sequence originates from a female donor in good health, serving as a healthy control. J is TRBJ2-3 and V is TRBV5-1; weak D call: TRBD2 (6 bases). The CDR3 is CASSLVGSGLTDTQYF. CDR3 coding DNA: TGCGCCAGCAGCTTGGTTGGTAGCGGCTTAACAGATACGCAGTATTTT.